The TCR beta chain described here comes from a study of blood T cell repertoires in COVID-19. The germline V and J ends were trimmed by 5 bases and 8 bases, with 9 bases remaining between them. Looked up from germline, CDR1 is SEHNR and CDR2 is FQNEAQ (reference sequence). The CDR3 contains 11 residues. The method was immunoSEQ multiplex PCR; TCRdb's version includes in-frame clones alone and lacks a portion of them. The sample holds approximately 180,000 clones, 80% to 90% seen once. The chain is built from TRBV7-9 and TRBJ1-2, with D perhaps TRBD1 (6 bases). This sequence originates from a man aged 60-69 years with acute or convalescent COVID-19. The sequencing input was peripheral blood. This chain's CDR3 is CASSQGSGYTF. The CDR3 coding sequence is TGTGCCAGCAGCCAGGGGAGCGGCTACACCTTC.